Presented here are 28 T cell receptor beta chains from one specimen sequenced in a study of blood T cell repertoires in COVID-19. The data were produced by immunoSEQ multiplex PCR, yet TCRdb's version contains in-frame clones alone and is incomplete. The data hold 350,000 to 400,000 clones, with roughly nine tenths observed a single time. Sequenced: PBMCs or T cells enriched from blood (not recorded which). The receptors were sampled from a man younger than 35 who had recovered from COVID-19.

J is TRBJ2-3 and V is TRBV7-7; 7 bases are shared with TRBD1. The ends lost 5 bases at V and 1 base at J; junction bases unmatched: 12. Per the germline V gene, CDR1 is SSHAT and CDR2 is FNYEAQ (reference sequence). The CDR3 totals 17 residues. CDR3 in amino acids: CASSGGSVGTGTDTQYF. The CDR3 DNA follows: TGTGCCAGCAGCGGTGGGTCCGTGGGGACAGGCACAGATACGCAGTATTTT.

The V and J genes are TRBV5-1 and TRBJ1-5; 9 bases are a match to TRBD1. In germline, CDR1 is SGHRS, CDR2 YFSETQ. V lost 0 bases and J lost 6; bases outside the gene matches: 7. This CDR3 has 16 residues. The CDR3 region is CASSLEGTGSGQPQHF. The CDR3 nucleotides are TGCGCCAGCAGCTTGGAGGGGACAGGGTCCGGTCAGCCCCAGCATTTT.

In this sample, this clone turned up many times. The V call is TRBV4-2, the J call TRBJ2-7; 11 nucleotides agree with TRBD1. V was clipped by 0 bases and J by 3 bases; unmatched bases: 4. The germline V gene encodes CDR1 LGHNA and CDR2 YNFKEQ. This CDR3 has 16 amino acids. The CDR3 is CASSQESGTGGYEQYF. In nucleotides, the CDR3 is TGTGCCAGCAGCCAAGAAAGCGGGACAGGGGGCTACGAGCAGTACTTC.

In regard to this clone: Other DNA variants within this sample encode the same CDR3. V usage is TRBV7-2 and J usage is TRBJ2-3, with D perhaps matching TRBD1 (6 bases). The V gene's germline CDR1 is SGHTA and CDR2 FQGNSA. Trimming removed 2 bases at V and 0 bases at J, with 6 bases between. The CDR3 runs 14 residues. CDR3 region: CASSLQGSTDTQYF. CDR3 nucleotide sequence: TGTGCCAGCAGCTTACAGGGGAGCACAGATACGCAGTATTTT. Complete variable domain (other parts from reference TRBV7-2 and TRBJ2-3): GAGVSQSPSNKVTEKGKDVELRCDPISGHTALYWYRQSLGQGLEFLIYFQGNSAPDKSGLPSDRFSAERTGGSVSTLTIQRTQQEDSAVYLCASSLQGSTDTQYFGPGTRLTVL.

This clone was counted once. The CDR3, as DNA: TGTGCCAGCAGTCTACTGGGACACCAACCAGCGTCGCCCCAGCATTTT. Its protein is CASSLLGHQPASPQHF. The chain couples TRBV28 to TRBJ1-5; tentatively, D is TRBD1 (6 bases). Between the trimmed V and J ends, which lost 5 bases and 9 bases, there was a span of 23 bases. CDR1 is MDHEN and CDR2 is SYDVKM in the germline V gene. The CDR3 contains 16 residues.

The chain uses TRBV29-1 and TRBJ1-1; perhaps TRBD1 as D (6 bases). The CDR3 has 14 amino acids. With 7 bases removed from V and 0 bases from J, the gap between germline ends came to 15 bases. Germline lookup yields CDR1 SQVTM and CDR2 ANQGSEA. The CDR3 loop reads CSAGGQPMNTEAFF. CDR3 nucleotides: TGCAGCGCCGGGGGGCAGCCTATGAACACTGAAGCTTTCTTT.

The V gene is TRBV5-5, the J gene TRBJ2-4, with D possibly being TRBD1 (6 bases). Germline CDR1 is SGHKS and CDR2 is YYEKEE (reference sequence). The V and J ends lost 4 bases and 0 bases respectively, with 26 bases between them. CDR3 length: 20 amino acids. As DNA, the CDR3 is TGTGCCAGCAGCCCCGAGGGCTCAGGGGTCTCGCTTCTAGCCAAAAACATTCAGTACTTC. Its protein is CASSPEGSGVSLLAKNIQYF.

This chain links TRBV2 with TRBJ1-6; D is ambiguous. Germline CDR1 reads SNHLY; CDR2 reads FYNNEI. This CDR3 has 14 amino acids. Trimming pared 8 bases from V and 7 bases from J, leaving 15 bases between. The CDR3: CASRVQFLNSPLHF. CDR3 nucleotides: TGTGCCAGCCGGGTCCAGTTCCTGAATTCACCCCTCCACTTT.

The chain combines TRBV12-3 or TRBV12-4 with TRBJ2-1; 8 positions match TRBD2. V gave up 6 bases and J gave up 9 bases; unmatched junction bases: 1. The CDR3 is 11 amino acids. In nucleotides, the CDR3 is TGTGCCAGCAGACTAGCGGTTGAGCAGTTCTTC. Translation gives CASRLAVEQFF.

This CDR3 reads CASADRALTNYGYTF. The CDR3 DNA follows: TGTGCCAGCGCGGACAGGGCGTTGACTAACTATGGCTACACCTTC. The genes are TRBV6-5 and TRBJ1-2; 8 bases align to TRBD1. The CDR3 contains 15 residues. The V segment lost 8 bases and the J segment 0 bases; nucleotides outside the gene matches: 8. The germline CDR1 and CDR2 sequences are MNHEY and SVGAGI.

V gene TRBV5-1 combines with J gene TRBJ2-2; D is ambiguous. V was trimmed by 0 bases and J by 4 bases, leaving 13 bases between them. From germline, CDR1 is SGHRS and CDR2 YFSETQ. This CDR3 has 16 amino acids. The CDR3 protein is CASSLDPGRATGELFF. In nucleotides, the CDR3 is TGCGCCAGCAGCTTGGATCCAGGCCGAGCCACCGGGGAGCTGTTTTTT.

The V call is TRBV3-1 (or the pseudogene TRBV3-2), the J call TRBJ2-7, with 9 bases aligning to TRBD2. The ends lost 6 bases at V and 3 bases at J; junction bases unmatched: 15. The germline V gene has CDR1 LGHDT and CDR2 YNNKEL (reference sequence). CDR3 length: 17 amino acids. The CDR3 sequence is CASSPQTIAGALYEQYF. The CDR3 nucleotides are TGTGCCAGCAGTCCTCAAACGATAGCGGGGGCACTCTACGAGCAGTACTTC.

The chain combines TRBV6-5 with TRBJ2-1; 11 nucleotides match TRBD1. Per germline, CDR1 MNHEY and CDR2 SVGAGI. V lost 8 bases to trimming and J lost 10 bases; unmatched junction nucleotides: 4. CDR3 length: 12 amino acids. This CDR3 reads CASGQGAGEQFF. CDR3 coding DNA: TGTGCCAGCGGACAGGGGGCGGGGGAGCAGTTCTTC.

This clone has more than one count but fewer than ten. This rearrangement joins TRBV19 to TRBJ1-2; 9 nucleotides match TRBD1. Trimming took 7 bases from V and 4 from J; bases not matched to a gene: 7. CDR1 is LNHDA and CDR2 is SQIVND in the germline V gene (reference sequence). CDR3 size: 14 residues. CDR3 loop: CASNPGQGTYGYTF. Written as DNA, the CDR3 is TGTGCCAGTAATCCGGGACAGGGCACCTATGGCTACACCTTC.

The chain links TRBV10-2 to TRBJ1-5; the D is unclear. Germline V gene sequence: CDR1 WSHSY, CDR2 SAAADI. The CDR3 contains 13 residues. The V gene lost 8 bases and the J gene lost 2 bases, with 10 bases spanning the gap. As DNA, the CDR3 is TGCGCCAGCCTCGGAGGTGGCAATCAGCCCCAGCATTTT. Amino acids: CASLGGGNQPQHF.

The chain recombines TRBV27 with TRBJ2-1, with D perhaps matching TRBD2 (5 bases). The V and J ends lost 5 bases and 12 bases respectively, with 14 bases between them. The germline gives CDR1 MNHEY, CDR2 SMNVEV (reference sequence). This CDR3 contains 12 residues. CDR3 DNA sequence: TGTGCCAGCAGTCCCCGGGCCGAGGGGCAGTTCTTC. Translated, it gives CASSPRAEGQFF.

V and J are TRBV5-5 and TRBJ1-3, with 9 bases matching TRBD1. Germline loops: CDR1 SGHKS, CDR2 YYEKEE (reference sequence). The CDR3 extends over 14 amino acids. Losses at the gene ends were 4 bases for V and 2 bases for J; bases not matched to a gene: 1. The CDR3 region is CASSRQGAGNTIYF. DNA for the CDR3: TGTGCCAGCAGCAGACAGGGGGCTGGAAACACCATATATTTT.

The V gene is TRBV7-9, the J gene TRBJ2-5; TRBD1 agrees at 8 bases. J lost 1 base, V lost 6 bases, and 10 bases had no gene match. Germline values: CDR1 SEHNR, CDR2 FQNEAQ (reference sequence). This CDR3 is built from 16 residues. Here the CDR3 reads CASSLGQGGVQETQYF. The CDR3 coding sequence is TGTGCCAGCAGTCTAGGACAGGGTGGGGTCCAAGAGACCCAGTACTTC. The whole variable domain, remainder taken from reference TRBV7-9 and TRBJ2-5, is DTGVSQNPRHKITKRGQNVTFRCDPISEHNRLYWYRQTLGQGPEFLTYFQNEAQLEKSRLLSDRFSAERPKGSFSTLEIQRTEQGDSAMYLCASSLGQGGVQETQYFGPGTRLLVL.

The chain uses TRBV7-9 and TRBJ2-7; no clear D gene. The CDR3 consists of 14 residues. Germline CDR1 and CDR2: SEHNR and FQNEAQ (reference sequence). Trimming took off 0 bases at V and 1 base at J, with 7 bases between the two ends. In DNA, the CDR3 is TGTGCCAGCAGCTTAGCGTCCAGGTCCTACGAGCAGTACTTC. Translating gives CASSLASRSYEQYF.

This clone came up a few times. The chain combines TRBV11-3 with TRBJ1-5; no clear D gene. CDR1 SGHNT and CDR2 YENEEA come from the germline V gene. Trimming removed 3 bases from V and 2 bases from J, with 17 bases in between. CDR3 length: 17 residues. For the CDR3, the DNA is TGTGCCAGCAGCTTGTATCTCCCATCGAGGGGCAATCAGCCCCAGCATTTT. Encoded protein: CASSLYLPSRGNQPQHF.

The CDR3 spells CASSLNRGLEAFF. The CDR3, as DNA: TGTGCCAGCAGCTTAAACAGGGGACTTGAAGCTTTCTTT. The chain combines TRBV7-8 with TRBJ1-1; 7 bases match TRBD1. V trimming: 2 bases; J trimming: 7 bases; junction bases outside the gene matches: 4. There are 13 residues in the CDR3. CDR1 SGHVS and CDR2 FQNEAQ come from the germline V gene.

The rearrangement links TRBV5-6 to TRBJ1-1; D is unclear. The CDR3 is made up of 14 amino acids. Looked up from germline, CDR1 is SGHDT and CDR2 is YYEEEE. Trimming stripped 4 bases from V and 1 base from J, with 11 bases between. The CDR3 sequence: CASSEDVRNTEAFF. In DNA, the CDR3 is TGTGCCAGCAGCGAGGATGTCAGGAACACTGAAGCTTTCTTT.

This chain uses TRBV3-1 (or the pseudogene TRBV3-2) with TRBJ2-3; TRBD1 matches at 8 bases. Germline CDR1 LGHDT, CDR2 YNNKEL (reference sequence). The CDR3 runs to 16 residues. V lost 0 bases, J lost 1 base, and 3 bases stayed unmatched. DNA of the CDR3: TGTGCCAGCAGCCAAGATATGGGACAGGGCACAGATACGCAGTATTTT. It specifies CASSQDMGQGTDTQYF.

The chain employs TRBV4-1 and TRBJ1-3; D is perhaps TRBD1 (6 bases). CDR1 MGHRA and CDR2 YSYEKL come from the germline V gene. V lost 0 bases to trimming and J lost 4 bases, with 16 bases between them. CDR3 length: 17 residues. CDR3: CASSQELRAGVGNTIYF. In DNA form, the CDR3 reads TGCGCCAGCAGCCAAGAATTGAGGGCAGGGGTCGGAAACACCATATATTTT.

The genes are TRBV19 and TRBJ2-5, with 11 bases aligning to TRBD2. The V gene's germline CDR1 is LNHDA and CDR2 SQIVND (reference sequence). After removal of 3 bases from V and 7 bases from J, the junction contained 16 bases not matched to a gene. The length of the CDR3 is 18 residues. CDR3 loop: CASSMETSGVFNTGTQYF. The CDR3 coding sequence is TGTGCCAGTAGTATGGAGACTAGCGGGGTTTTTAATACCGGGACCCAGTACTTC. The full variable domain, in which reference TRBV19 and TRBJ2-5 provide the parts outside the CDR3, is DGGITQSPKYLFRKEGQNVTLSCEQNLNHDAMYWYRQDPGQGLRLIYYSQIVNDFQKGDIAEGYSVSREKKESFPLTVTSAQKNPTAFYLCASSMETSGVFNTGTQYFGPGTRLLVL.

V is TRBV18 and J is TRBJ2-5; 7 nucleotides agree with TRBD2. The CDR3 consists of 12 residues. The V and J ends lost 5 bases and 5 bases, in that order; junction bases with no gene match: 2. CDR1 is KGHSH and CDR2 is LQKENI in the germline V gene. CDR3 amino acids: CASSGREETQYF. CDR3 DNA sequence: TGTGCCAGCTCAGGGAGGGAGGAGACCCAGTACTTC.

The chain uses TRBV5-1 and TRBJ2-2; 11 bases line up with TRBD2. The germline V gene has CDR1 SGHRS and CDR2 YFSETQ. The junction had 6 bases not matched to a gene; V was cut back by 4 bases and J by 4 bases. This CDR3 comprises 16 residues. The CDR3 here is CASSQLAGESTGELFF. Here the CDR3 DNA reads TGCGCCAGCAGCCAACTAGCGGGAGAATCCACCGGGGAGCTGTTTTTT.

V usage is TRBV15 and J usage is TRBJ2-6; D possibly corresponds to TRBD1 (6 bases). Between the trimmed V and J ends, which lost 4 bases and 0 bases, there was a span of 13 bases. Germline-derived CDR1 and CDR2 are LNHNV and YYDKDF (reference sequence). This CDR3 is 17 amino acids long. CDR3 amino acids: CATSIDRPSSGANVLTF. CDR3 DNA sequence: TGTGCCACCAGCATCGACAGGCCCAGCTCTGGGGCCAACGTCCTGACTTTC. Combining the CDR3 with reference TRBV15 and TRBJ2-6 gives the whole variable domain DAMVIQNPRYQVTQFGKPVTLSCSQTLNHNVMYWYQQKSSQAPKLLFHYYDKDFNNEADTPDNFQSRRPNTSFCFLDIRSPGLGDTAMYLCATSIDRPSSGANVLTFGAGSRLTVL.